This T cell receptor beta chain originates from a study of blood T cell repertoires in COVID-19. About the study: Sites in the United States, Italy and Spain provided acute and convalescent COVID-19 samples. T cells, B-cell-depleted T cells, or PBMCs supplied cDNA or gDNA.

In the authors' methods: Reference gene primer amplification yielded estimated nucleated cell counts. Only in-frame clones appear in the TCRdb table, and some are missing; sequencing was by immunoSEQ multiplex PCR. V, J and clone size are those of that table, while D and trimming were read from the DNA. The data show about 330,000 clones, 92% seen once. Residents of about two dozen US areas, aged roughly 18 to 89 years, made up the participants. There are 17 residues in the CDR3. The V end lost 3 bases, the J end lost 0 bases, and 15 bases lay between the germline ends. CDR1 and CDR2 from the germline V gene are SNHLY and FYNNEI.

The specimen was PBMCs or T cells enriched from blood (not recorded which). The TCR was taken from a woman aged 25 to 39 who had recovered from COVID-19. The genes are TRBV2 and TRBJ2-1, with D maybe TRBD2 (6 bases). The CDR3 spells CASSDPGLQSSYNEQFF. CDR3 bases: TGTGCCAGCAGTGATCCGGGACTCCAGAGCTCCTACAATGAGCAGTTCTTC.